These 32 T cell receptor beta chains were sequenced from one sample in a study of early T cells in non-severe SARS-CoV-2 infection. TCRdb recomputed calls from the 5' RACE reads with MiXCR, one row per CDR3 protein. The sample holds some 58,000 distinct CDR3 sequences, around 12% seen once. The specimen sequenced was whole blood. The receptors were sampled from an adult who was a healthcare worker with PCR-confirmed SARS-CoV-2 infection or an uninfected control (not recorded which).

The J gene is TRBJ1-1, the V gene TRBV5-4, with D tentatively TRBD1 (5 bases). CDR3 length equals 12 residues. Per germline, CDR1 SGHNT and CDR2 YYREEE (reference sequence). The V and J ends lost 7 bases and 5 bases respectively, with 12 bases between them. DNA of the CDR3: TGTGCCAGCCAGCTTCGGGGGACTGAAGCTTTCTTT. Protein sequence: CASQLRGTEAFF. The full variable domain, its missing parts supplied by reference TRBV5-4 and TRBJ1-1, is ETGVTQSPTHLIKTRGQQVTLRCSSQSGHNTVSWYQQALGQGPQFIFQYYREEENGRGNFPPRFSGLQFPNYSSELNVNALELDDSALYLCASQLRGTEAFFGQGTRLTVV.

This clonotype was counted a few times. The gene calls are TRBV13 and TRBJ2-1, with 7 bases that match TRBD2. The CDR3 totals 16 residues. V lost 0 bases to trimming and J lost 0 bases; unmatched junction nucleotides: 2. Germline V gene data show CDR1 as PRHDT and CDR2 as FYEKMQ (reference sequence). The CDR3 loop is CASSLGRGSSYNEQFF. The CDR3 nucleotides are TGTGCCAGCAGCTTAGGGCGGGGGAGCTCCTACAATGAGCAGTTCTTC.

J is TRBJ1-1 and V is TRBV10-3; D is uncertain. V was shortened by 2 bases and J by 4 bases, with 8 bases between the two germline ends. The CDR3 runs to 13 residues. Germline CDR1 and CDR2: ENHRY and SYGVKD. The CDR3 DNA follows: TGTGCCATCAGTGAGATTAAGGCCACTGAAGCTTTCTTT. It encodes CAISEIKATEAFF.

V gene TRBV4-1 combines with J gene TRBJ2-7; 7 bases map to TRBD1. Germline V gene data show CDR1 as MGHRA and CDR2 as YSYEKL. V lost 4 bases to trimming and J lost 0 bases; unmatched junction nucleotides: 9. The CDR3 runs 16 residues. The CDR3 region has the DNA TGCGCCAGCAGCCCCATGGGGGACAGCTTCTCCTACGAGCAGTACTTC. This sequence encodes CASSPMGDSFSYEQYF.

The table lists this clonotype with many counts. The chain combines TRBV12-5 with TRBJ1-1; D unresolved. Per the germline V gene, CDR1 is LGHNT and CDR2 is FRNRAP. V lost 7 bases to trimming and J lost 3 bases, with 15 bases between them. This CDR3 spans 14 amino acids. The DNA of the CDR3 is TGTGCTAGTGCATATGATACCGGGGACACTGAAGCTTTCTTT. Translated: CASAYDTGDTEAFF.

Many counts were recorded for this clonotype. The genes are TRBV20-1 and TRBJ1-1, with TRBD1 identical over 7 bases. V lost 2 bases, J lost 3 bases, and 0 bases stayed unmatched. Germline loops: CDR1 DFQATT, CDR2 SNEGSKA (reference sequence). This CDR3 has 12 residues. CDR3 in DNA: TGCAGTGCTAGACAGGGGGACACTGAAGCTTTCTTT. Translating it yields CSARQGDTEAFF.

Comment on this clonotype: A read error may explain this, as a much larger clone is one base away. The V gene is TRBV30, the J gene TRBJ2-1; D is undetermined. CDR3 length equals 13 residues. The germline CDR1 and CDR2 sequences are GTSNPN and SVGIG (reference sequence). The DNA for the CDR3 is TGTGCCTGGAGTGTCAGCGCTGGCAATGAGCTGTTCTTC. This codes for CAWSVSAGNELFF.

The CDR3 spells CASSPSYTGELFF. For the CDR3, the DNA is TGTGCCAGCAGCCCTTCGTACACCGGGGAGCTGTTTTTT. J is TRBJ2-2 and V is TRBV2; D ambiguous. The CDR3 is made up of 13 amino acids. With 6 bases removed from V and 3 bases from J, the gap between germline ends came to 8 bases. Germline V gives CDR1 SNHLY, CDR2 FYNNEI.

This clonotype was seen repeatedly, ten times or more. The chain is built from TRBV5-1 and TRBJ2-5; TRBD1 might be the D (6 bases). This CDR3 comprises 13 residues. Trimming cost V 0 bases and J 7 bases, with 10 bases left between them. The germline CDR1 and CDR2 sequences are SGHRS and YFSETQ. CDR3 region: CASSLEGDGTQYF. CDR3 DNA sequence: TGCGCCAGCAGCTTGGAGGGGGACGGGACCCAGTACTTC.

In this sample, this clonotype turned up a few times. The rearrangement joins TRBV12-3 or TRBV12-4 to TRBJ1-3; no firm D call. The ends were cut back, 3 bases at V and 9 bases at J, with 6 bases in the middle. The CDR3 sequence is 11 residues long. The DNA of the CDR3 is TGTGCCAGCAGTTTGAGGAGCACCATATATTTT. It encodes CASSLRSTIYF.

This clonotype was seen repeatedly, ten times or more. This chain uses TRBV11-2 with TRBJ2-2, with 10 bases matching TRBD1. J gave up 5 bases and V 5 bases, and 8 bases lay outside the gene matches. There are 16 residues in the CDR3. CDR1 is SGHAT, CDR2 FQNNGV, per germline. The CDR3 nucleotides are TGTGCCAGCAGCCAAAGGACAGGGGGACGAACCGGGGAGCTGTTTTTT. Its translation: CASSQRTGGRTGELFF.

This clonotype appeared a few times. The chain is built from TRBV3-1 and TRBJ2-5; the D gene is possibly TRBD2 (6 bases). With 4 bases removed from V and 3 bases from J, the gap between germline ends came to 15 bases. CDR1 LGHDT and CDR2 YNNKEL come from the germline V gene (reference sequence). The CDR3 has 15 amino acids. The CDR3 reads CASSRSWRGEETQYF. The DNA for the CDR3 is TGTGCCAGCAGCCGGAGCTGGCGGGGCGAAGAGACCCAGTACTTC.

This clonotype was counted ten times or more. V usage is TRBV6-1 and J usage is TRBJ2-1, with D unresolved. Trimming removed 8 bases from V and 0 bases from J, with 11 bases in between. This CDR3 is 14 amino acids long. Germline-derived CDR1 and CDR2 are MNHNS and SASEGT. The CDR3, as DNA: TGTGCCAGCTTTACCAGCAGCTCCTACAATGAGCAGTTCTTC. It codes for CASFTSSSYNEQFF.

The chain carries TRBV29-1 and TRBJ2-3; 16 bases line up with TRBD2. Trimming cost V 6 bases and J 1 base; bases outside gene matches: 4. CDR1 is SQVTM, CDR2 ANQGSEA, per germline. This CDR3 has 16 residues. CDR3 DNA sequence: TGCAGCGTAACCGGGACTAGCGGGGGGGGCACAGATACGCAGTATTTT. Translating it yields CSVTGTSGGGTDTQYF.

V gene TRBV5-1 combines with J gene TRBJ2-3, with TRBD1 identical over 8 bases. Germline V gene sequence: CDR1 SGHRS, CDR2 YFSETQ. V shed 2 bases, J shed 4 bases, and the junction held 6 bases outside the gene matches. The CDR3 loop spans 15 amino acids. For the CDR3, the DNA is TGCGCCAGCAGCTTCGGACAGGGAAAGGCAGATACGCAGTATTTT. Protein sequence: CASSFGQGKADTQYF.

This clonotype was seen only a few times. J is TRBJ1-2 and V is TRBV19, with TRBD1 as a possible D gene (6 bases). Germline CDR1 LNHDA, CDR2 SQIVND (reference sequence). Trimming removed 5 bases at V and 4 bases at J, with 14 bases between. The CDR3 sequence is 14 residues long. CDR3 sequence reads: CASSFYRDTYGYTF. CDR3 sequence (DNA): TGTGCCAGTAGTTTTTACCGGGACACCTATGGCTACACCTTC.

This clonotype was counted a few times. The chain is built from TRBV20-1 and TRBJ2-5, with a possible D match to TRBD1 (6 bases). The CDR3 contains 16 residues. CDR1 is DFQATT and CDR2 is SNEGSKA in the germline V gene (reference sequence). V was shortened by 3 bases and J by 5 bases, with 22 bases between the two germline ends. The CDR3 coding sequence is TGCAGTGCTAGTAGTTGGGACACCACCTCGAAGGAGACCCAGTACTTC. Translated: CSASSWDTTSKETQYF.

CDR3 amino acids: CSARGVGASNEQFF. The DNA for the CDR3 is TGCAGTGCTAGAGGAGTGGGGGCCTCCAATGAGCAGTTCTTC. The V call is TRBV20-1, the J call TRBJ2-1; D might be TRBD1 (6 bases). There are 14 residues in the CDR3. Germline V gene lookup returns CDR1 DFQATT and CDR2 SNEGSKA (reference sequence). V lost 1 base and J lost 6, with 13 bases in between.

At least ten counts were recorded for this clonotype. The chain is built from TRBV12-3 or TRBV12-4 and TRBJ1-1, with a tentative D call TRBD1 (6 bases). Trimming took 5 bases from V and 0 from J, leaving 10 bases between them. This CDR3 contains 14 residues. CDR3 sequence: CASSGDTLNTEAFF. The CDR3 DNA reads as TGTGCCAGCAGTGGGGACACCTTGAACACTGAAGCTTTCTTT.

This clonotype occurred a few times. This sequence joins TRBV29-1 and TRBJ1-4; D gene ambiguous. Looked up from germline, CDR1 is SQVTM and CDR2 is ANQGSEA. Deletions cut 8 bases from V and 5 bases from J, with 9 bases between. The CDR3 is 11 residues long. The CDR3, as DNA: TGCAGCTTTAGAAACAATGAAAAACTGTTTTTT. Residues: CSFRNNEKLFF. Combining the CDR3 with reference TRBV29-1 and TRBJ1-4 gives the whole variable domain SAVISQKPSRDICQRGTSLTIQCQVDSQVTMMFWYRQQPGQSLTLIATANQGSEATYESGFVIDKFPISRPNLTFSTLTVSNMSPEDSSIYLCSFRNNEKLFFGSGTQLSVL.

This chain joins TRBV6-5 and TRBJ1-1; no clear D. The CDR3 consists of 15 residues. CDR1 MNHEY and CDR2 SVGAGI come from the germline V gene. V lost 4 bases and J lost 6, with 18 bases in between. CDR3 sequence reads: CASSFIWPFVSEAFF. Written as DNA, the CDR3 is TGTGCCAGCAGTTTCATTTGGCCATTTGTCTCTGAAGCTTTCTTT.

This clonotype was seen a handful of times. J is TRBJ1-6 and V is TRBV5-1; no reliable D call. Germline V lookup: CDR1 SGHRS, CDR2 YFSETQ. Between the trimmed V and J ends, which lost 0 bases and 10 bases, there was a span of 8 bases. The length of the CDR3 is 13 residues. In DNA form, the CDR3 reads TGCGCCAGCAGCTTGGAGCTTGACTCACCCCTCCACTTT. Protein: CASSLELDSPLHF.

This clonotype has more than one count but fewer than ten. This CDR3 is CASSEEGQSSYEQYF. The DNA of the CDR3 is TGTGCCAGCAGTGAGGAAGGACAGAGCTCCTACGAGCAGTACTTC. The chain links TRBV6-6 to TRBJ2-7, with a tentative D call TRBD1 (6 bases). Between the trimmed V and J ends, which lost 5 bases and 0 bases, there was a span of 14 bases. Looked up from germline, CDR1 is MNHNY and CDR2 is SVGAGI (reference sequence). The CDR3 is 15 residues long.

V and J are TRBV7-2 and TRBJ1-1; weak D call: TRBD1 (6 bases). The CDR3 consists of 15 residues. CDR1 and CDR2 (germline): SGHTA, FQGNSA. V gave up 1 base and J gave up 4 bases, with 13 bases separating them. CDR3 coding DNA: TGTGCCAGCAGCTTAGGGGGAGGGGGAATCACTGAAGCTTTCTTT. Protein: CASSLGGGGITEAFF.

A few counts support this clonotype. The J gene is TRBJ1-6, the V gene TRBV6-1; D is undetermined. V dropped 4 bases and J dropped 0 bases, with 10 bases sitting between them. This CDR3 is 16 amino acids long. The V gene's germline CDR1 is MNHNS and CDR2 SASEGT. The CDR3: CASSGRLRSYNSPLHF. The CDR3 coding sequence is TGTGCCAGCAGTGGTAGGCTCCGCTCCTATAATTCACCCCTCCACTTT.

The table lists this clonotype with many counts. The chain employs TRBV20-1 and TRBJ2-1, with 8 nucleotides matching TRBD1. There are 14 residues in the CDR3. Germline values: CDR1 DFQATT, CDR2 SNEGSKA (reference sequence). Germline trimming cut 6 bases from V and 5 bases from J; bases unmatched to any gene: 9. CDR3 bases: TGCAGTGCCCTCGACAGGGGTTGGGACAATGAGCAGTTCTTC. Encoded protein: CSALDRGWDNEQFF.

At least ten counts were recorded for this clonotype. CDR3: CASSYRPGSSPLHF. CDR3 nucleotides: TGTGCCAGCAGTTACCGCCCGGGTAGCTCACCCCTCCACTTT. This chain joins TRBV6-2 or TRBV6-3 and TRBJ1-6; D is unresolved. V lost 2 bases, J lost 10 bases, and 12 bases lay in between. This CDR3 is 14 amino acids long. The germline V gene encodes CDR1 MNHEY and CDR2 SVGEGT.

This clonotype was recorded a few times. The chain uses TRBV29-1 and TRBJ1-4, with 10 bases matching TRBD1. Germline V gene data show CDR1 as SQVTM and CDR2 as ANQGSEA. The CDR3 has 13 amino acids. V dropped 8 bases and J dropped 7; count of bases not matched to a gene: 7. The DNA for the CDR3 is TGCAGCTCCCCCGGGACAGGGGTTGAAAAACTGTTTTTT. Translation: CSSPGTGVEKLFF. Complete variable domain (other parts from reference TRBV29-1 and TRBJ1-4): SAVISQKPSRDICQRGTSLTIQCQVDSQVTMMFWYRQQPGQSLTLIATANQGSEATYESGFVIDKFPISRPNLTFSTLTVSNMSPEDSSIYLCSSPGTGVEKLFFGSGTQLSVL.

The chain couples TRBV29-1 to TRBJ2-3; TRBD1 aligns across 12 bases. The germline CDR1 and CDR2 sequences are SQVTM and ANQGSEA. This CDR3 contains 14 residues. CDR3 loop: CRVAGTGGADTQYF. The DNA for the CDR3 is TGCAGAGTAGCCGGGACAGGGGGCGCAGATACGCAGTATTTT.

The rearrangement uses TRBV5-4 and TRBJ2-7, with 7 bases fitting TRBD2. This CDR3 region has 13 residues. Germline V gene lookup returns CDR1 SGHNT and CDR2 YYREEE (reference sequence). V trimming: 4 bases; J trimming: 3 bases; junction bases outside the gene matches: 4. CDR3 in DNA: TGTGCCAGCAGCAGACCGGGGGGCTACGAGCAGTACTTC. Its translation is CASSRPGGYEQYF.

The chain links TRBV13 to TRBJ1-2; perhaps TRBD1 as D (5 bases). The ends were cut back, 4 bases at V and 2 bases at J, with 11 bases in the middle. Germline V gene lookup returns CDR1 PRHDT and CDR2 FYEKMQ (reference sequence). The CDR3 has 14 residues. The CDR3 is CASSSDRGNYGYTF. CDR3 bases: TGTGCCAGCAGCTCCGATCGGGGGAACTATGGCTACACCTTC.

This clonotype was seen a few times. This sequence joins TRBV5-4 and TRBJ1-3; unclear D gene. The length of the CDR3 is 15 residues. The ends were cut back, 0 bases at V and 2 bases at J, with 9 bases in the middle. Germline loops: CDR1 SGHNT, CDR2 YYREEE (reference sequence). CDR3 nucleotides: TGTGCCAGCAGCTTGGTCCGACGGACTGGAAACACCATATATTTT. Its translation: CASSLVRRTGNTIYF.